Each of the 10 T cell receptor beta chains below was sequenced from the same sample in a study of T cell responses to AZD1222 COVID-19 vaccine. Here immunoSEQ multiplex PCR was the method, and the copy in TCRdb shows in-frame clones only, minus some. The sample has some 150,000 clones; roughly 90% are singletons. Sequencing was performed on peripheral blood, taken 28 days after the second AZD1222 dose. The receptor source for this set is an adult who received the AZD1222 COVID-19 vaccine.

V and J are TRBV6-4 and TRBJ1-6; no definite D call. The length of the CDR3 is 15 residues. CDR1 is MRHNA, CDR2 SNTAGT, per germline. V lost 6 bases and J 5 bases, leaving 14 bases between the germline ends. This chain's CDR3 is CASSAQFDDNSPLHF. DNA for the CDR3: TGTGCCAGCAGCGCACAATTCGACGATAATTCACCCCTCCACTTT.

This chain links TRBV7-9 with TRBJ1-1; the D is unclear. Trimming took 6 bases from V and 4 from J, leaving 9 bases between them. From germline, CDR1 is SEHNR and CDR2 FQNEAQ (reference sequence). CDR3 length: 12 amino acids. This CDR3 reads CASRDTSTEAFF. The CDR3 nucleotides read TGTGCCAGCAGAGACACCTCCACTGAAGCTTTCTTT.

V gene TRBV11-2 combines with J gene TRBJ1-1; a possible D gene is TRBD1 (5 bases). Trimming left V 1 base short and J 2 bases short, with 8 bases between. The CDR3 contains 14 residues. Germline loops: CDR1 SGHAT, CDR2 FQNNGV. CDR3 residues: CASSLVRDNTEAFF. CDR3 sequence (DNA): TGTGCCAGCAGCTTAGTCAGGGACAACACTGAAGCTTTCTTT.

The chain joins TRBV3-1 (or the pseudogene TRBV3-2) to TRBJ2-1; D gene ambiguous. The CDR3 is made up of 16 amino acids. The V end was cut by 1 base, the J end by 0 bases, with 10 bases between. Looked up from germline, CDR1 is LGHDT and CDR2 is YNNKEL (reference sequence). The CDR3 region is CASSQVPGISYNEQFF. CDR3 nucleotide sequence: TGTGCCAGCAGCCAAGTACCCGGTATCTCCTACAATGAGCAGTTCTTC.

The rearrangement joins TRBV9 to TRBJ2-7; 11 nucleotides line up with TRBD2. The germline V gene has CDR1 SGDLS and CDR2 YYNGEE. The CDR3 is made up of 17 amino acids. Trimming took 0 bases from V and 0 from J; bases not matched to a gene: 5. The DNA for the CDR3 is TGTGCCAGCAGCGTAGCTCCCGGGACTAGCGGCTCCTACGAGCAGTACTTC. It specifies CASSVAPGTSGSYEQYF.

The rearrangement links TRBV10-1 to TRBJ1-1; a weak D match, TRBD1 (5 bases). The CDR3 length is 12 residues. V gave up 0 bases and J gave up 10 bases, with 9 bases separating them. Germline values: CDR1 WNHNN, CDR2 SYGVQD (reference sequence). DNA for the CDR3: TGCGCCAGCAGTGAGTCCCCAGGGAGAGCTTTCTTT. Translated: CASSESPGRAFF.

This chain joins TRBV5-1 and TRBJ1-4, with TRBD1 identical over 9 bases. The CDR3 length is 16 residues. Looked up from germline, CDR1 is SGHRS and CDR2 is YFSETQ. V gave up 2 bases and J gave up 5 bases; unmatched junction bases: 7. This CDR3 is CASSLQGARLNEKLFF. The DNA for the CDR3 is TGCGCCAGCAGCTTACAGGGGGCGCGCTTGAATGAAAAACTGTTTTTT.

This chain joins TRBV30 and TRBJ2-2; D is ambiguous. There are 12 residues in the CDR3. The germline gives CDR1 GTSNPN, CDR2 SVGIG (reference sequence). The V and J ends lost 7 bases and 4 bases respectively, with 10 bases between them. This CDR3 is CAYAPVTGELFF. Written as DNA, the CDR3 is TGTGCCTATGCCCCGGTCACCGGGGAGCTGTTTTTT.

This clone has a handful of counts. J is TRBJ1-1 and V is TRBV12-3 or TRBV12-4, with a weak D call TRBD1 (5 bases). This CDR3 is 13 amino acids long. V lost 6 bases and J 3 bases, leaving 11 bases between the germline ends. The CDR3 sequence is CASRDNSYTEAFF. In DNA, the CDR3 is TGTGCCAGCAGGGACAACAGCTACACTGAAGCTTTCTTT.

The chain recombines TRBV7-9 with TRBJ1-1, with D hard to call. The V and J ends lost 1 base and 10 bases respectively, with 7 bases between them. The CDR3 is made up of 11 amino acids. Germline V gene sequence: CDR1 SEHNR, CDR2 FQNEAQ (reference sequence). CDR3 protein: CASSLENLAFF. The CDR3 DNA reads TGTGCCAGCAGCTTAGAGAATTTAGCTTTCTTT.